Following are 10 T cell receptor beta chains from one sample sequenced in a study of cytomegalovirus exposure and HLA in healthy donors. PCR involved 60 Vbeta and 13 Jbeta primers. The data were produced by immunoSEQ multiplex PCR, yet TCRdb's version contains in-frame clones alone and is incomplete. The profile shows 100,000 to 150,000 clones, roughly 80% of them singletons. The sequenced sample was PBMCs. All receptors derive from a man in his forties in good health and CMV-seronegative.

V is TRBV29-1 and J is TRBJ2-7, with 11 positions matching TRBD1. Trimming took 4 bases from V and 2 from J; bases not matched to a gene: 7. The CDR3 totals 15 residues. Germline-derived CDR1 and CDR2 are SQVTM and ANQGSEA. The CDR3 loop is CSVGTLGQGAYEQYF. CDR3 bases: TGCAGCGTTGGGACACTGGGACAGGGGGCCTACGAGCAGTACTTC.

The chain uses TRBV4-1 and TRBJ2-1; weak D call: TRBD2 (6 bases). Germline V lookup: CDR1 MGHRA, CDR2 YSYEKL. This CDR3 is 16 amino acids long. V lost 1 base to trimming and J lost 2 bases, with 12 bases between them. The CDR3 DNA reads as TGCGCCAGCAGCCAAGGGGAGGTCACCCCCTACAATGAGCAGTTCTTC. Translating gives CASSQGEVTPYNEQFF.

The chain couples TRBV7-8 to TRBJ1-4; D is possibly TRBD1 (6 bases). There are 15 residues in the CDR3. Germline-derived CDR1 and CDR2 are SGHVS and FQNEAQ. With 1 base removed from V and 4 bases from J, the gap between germline ends came to 10 bases. The CDR3 protein is CASSLGAGVNEKLFF. CDR3 DNA sequence: TGTGCCAGCAGCTTAGGGGCAGGGGTTAATGAAAAACTGTTTTTT. Variable domain in full (rest from reference TRBV7-8 and TRBJ1-4): GAGVSQSPRYKVAKRGQDVALRCDPISGHVSLFWYQQALGQGPEFLTYFQNEAQLDKSGLPSDRFFAERPEGSVSTLKIQRTQQEDSAVYLCASSLGAGVNEKLFFGSGTQLSVL.

V and J are TRBV2 and TRBJ1-5; 10 bases line up with TRBD1. J gave up 0 bases and V 5 bases, and 10 bases lay outside the gene matches. The germline V gene has CDR1 SNHLY and CDR2 FYNNEI. This CDR3 is built from 18 residues. DNA for the CDR3: TGTGCCAGCAGTCCTCGACAGGGGGCTATGAATAGCAATCAGCCCCAGCATTTT. Translated: CASSPRQGAMNSNQPQHF.

This clone was counted once. V gene TRBV25-1 combines with J gene TRBJ1-1, with 9 bases aligning to TRBD1. CDR1 is MGHDK and CDR2 is SYGVNS in the germline V gene. CDR3 length: 14 amino acids. After removal of 4 bases from V and 5 bases from J, the junction contained 5 bases not matched to a gene. The CDR3 region is CASSGTGVETEAFF. CDR3 DNA sequence: TGTGCCAGCAGTGGGACAGGGGTGGAGACTGAAGCTTTCTTT. Supplemented by reference TRBV25-1 and TRBJ1-1, the full variable domain reads EADIYQTPRYLVIGTGKKITLECSQTMGHDKMYWYQQDPGMELHLIHYSYGVNSTEKGDLSSESTVSRIRTEHFPLTLESARPSHTSQYLCASSGTGVETEAFFGQGTRLTVV.

The chain is built from TRBV11-3 and TRBJ1-1; D possibly corresponds to TRBD1 (6 bases). The CDR3 covers 13 residues. Germline V lookup: CDR1 SGHNT, CDR2 YENEEA. Trimming removed 5 bases at V and 0 bases at J, with 7 bases between. As DNA, the CDR3 is TGTGCCAGCAGCGGACAGATGAACACTGAAGCTTTCTTT. This sequence encodes CASSGQMNTEAFF.

This clone has a handful of counts. In DNA, the CDR3 is TGTGCCAGCAGCTTAGGAGGGACTAGCGGGCAGCTCAATGAGCAGTTCTTC. Translating it yields CASSLGGTSGQLNEQFF. This sequence joins TRBV7-6 and TRBJ2-1, with 12 bases identical to TRBD2. The CDR3 is 17 residues long. Germline V lookup: CDR1 SGHVS, CDR2 FNYEAQ. V lost 1 base to trimming and J lost 6 bases; unmatched junction nucleotides: 7. Filled out from reference TRBV7-6 and TRBJ2-1, the complete variable domain reads GAGVSQSPRYKVTKRGQDVALRCDPISGHVSLYWYRQALGQGPEFLTYFNYEAQQDKSGLPNDRFSAERPEGSISTLTIQRTEQRDSAMYRCASSLGGTSGQLNEQFFGPGTRLTVL.

This clone was seen a handful of times. V gene TRBV18 combines with J gene TRBJ1-5; 7 nucleotides align to TRBD1. Germline-derived CDR1 and CDR2 are KGHSH and LQKENI. The CDR3 runs to 17 residues. The junction had 12 bases not matched to a gene; V was cut back by 6 bases and J by 1 base. The CDR3 reads CASSLQQGLESNQPQHF. CDR3 in DNA: TGTGCCAGCTCGCTTCAACAGGGGTTGGAGAGCAATCAGCCCCAGCATTTT.

The chain is built from TRBV2 and TRBJ2-3, with 8 bases fitting TRBD2. This CDR3 contains 15 residues. CDR1 and CDR2 (germline): SNHLY, FYNNEI. The junction had 3 bases not matched to a gene; V was cut back by 3 bases and J by 1 base. For the CDR3, the DNA is TGTGCCAGCAGTGAGAAGACTAGCGGCACAGATACGCAGTATTTT. Its translation: CASSEKTSGTDTQYF. The full variable domain, in which reference TRBV2 and TRBJ2-3 provide the parts outside the CDR3, is EPEVTQTPSHQVTQMGQEVILRCVPISNHLYFYWYRQILGQKVEFLVSFYNNEISEKSEIFDDQFSVERPDGSNFTLKIRSTKLEDSAMYFCASSEKTSGTDTQYFGPGTRLTVL.

The V call is TRBV7-9, the J call TRBJ1-6; the D is unclear. CDR1 is SEHNR and CDR2 is FQNEAQ in the germline V gene (reference sequence). V lost 2 bases, J lost 5 bases, and 10 bases lay in between. The CDR3 spans 15 residues. This CDR3 is CASSLQLTNNSPLHF. CDR3 nucleotides: TGTGCCAGCAGCTTACAACTAACTAATAATTCACCCCTCCACTTT.